Listed below are T cell receptor beta chains from one sample, sequenced in a study of blood T cell repertoires in COVID-19. Profiling relied on immunoSEQ multiplex PCR, and the TCRdb table lists in-frame clones only, not all of them. This sample has 140,000 or so clones, with 85% to 90% found just once. The sample consisted of peripheral blood. The receptors were gathered from a woman aged 50 to 60 with active or convalescent COVID-19. The CDR3 runs from the conserved cysteine through the conserved F or W. The order of the fields is clone size, V gene, J gene, D gene, CDR3 protein, CDR3 DNA. A D gene is named only where the DNA matches it firmly. Clone size is given for some rows only: seen once, a few or many times, or a class if the clone is expanded.

.	TRBV19	TRBJ1-2	.	CASSYAPNQGYGYTF	TGTGCCAGTAGTTATGCCCCCAATCAGGGGTATGGCTACACCTTC
.	TRBV5-4	TRBJ2-1	.	CASSLAELGRQAEQFF	TGTGCCAGCAGCTTGGCCGAGTTGGGCAGACAGGCTGAGCAGTTCTTC
.	TRBV27	TRBJ2-7	.	CASSLNQLYEQYF	TGTGCCAGCAGTTTAAACCAACTCTACGAGCAGTACTTC
.	TRBV7-2	TRBJ2-7	TRBD1	CASSRPGTGSYEQYF	TGTGCCAGCAGCCGCCCCGGGACAGGCTCCTACGAGCAGTACTTC
.	TRBV12-3/TRBV12-4	TRBJ1-5	.	CASSLSGVQPQHF	TGTGCCAGCAGTCTATCAGGGGTTCAGCCCCAGCATTTT
.	TRBV19	TRBJ1-2	.	CASMDGRAGYTF	TGTGCCAGTATGGATGGCAGGGCCGGCTACACCTTC
.	TRBV11-2	TRBJ1-1	TRBD1	CASSLRGGSGFTEAFF	TGTGCCAGCAGCTTAAGAGGGGGCTCGGGGTTCACTGAAGCTTTCTTT
.	TRBV4-1	TRBJ1-1	.	CASSPLWGGGNTEAFF	TGCGCCAGCAGCCCTCTCTGGGGGGGTGGGAACACTGAAGCTTTCTTT
once	TRBV18	TRBJ1-1	TRBD1	CASSPRTGRNTEAFF	TGTGCCAGCTCACCTCGGACAGGGAGGAACACTGAAGCTTTCTTT
.	TRBV30	TRBJ2-7	TRBD2	CAWSAPGLAGATLYEQYF	TGTGCCTGGAGTGCACCGGGACTAGCGGGAGCAACCCTCTACGAGCAGTACTTC
.	TRBV28	TRBJ1-4	TRBD1	CASSLWGLQGATNEKLFF	TGTGCCAGCAGTTTATGGGGCCTCCAGGGGGCAACTAATGAAAAACTGTTTTTT
.	TRBV7-9	TRBJ2-6	TRBD2	CASSSPRLAGGLGANVLTF	TGTGCCAGCAGCTCCCCACGACTAGCGGGAGGGCTGGGGGCCAACGTCCTGACTTTC
.	TRBV7-2	TRBJ2-3	.	CASSLATLGTDTQYF	TGTGCCAGCAGCTTGGCTACCCTAGGCACAGATACGCAGTATTTT
.	TRBV28	TRBJ2-7	TRBD1	CASSSSGGSYEQYF	TGTGCCAGCAGTTCCTCAGGGGGCTCCTACGAGCAGTACTTC
.	TRBV27	TRBJ1-1	TRBD1	CASSLQDRGEAFF	TGTGCCAGCAGTTTGCAGGACAGGGGGGAAGCTTTCTTT
few	TRBV30	TRBJ1-6	TRBD1	CAWRDRTGYNSPLHF	TGTGCCTGGAGAGATCGGACAGGGTATAATTCACCCCTCCACTTT
.	TRBV9	TRBJ2-7	TRBD1	CASSPVPGQGSYEQYF	TGTGCCAGCAGCCCAGTCCCGGGACAGGGGTCCTACGAGCAGTACTTC
.	TRBV6-6	TRBJ2-7	.	CASSSTGSHEQYF	TGTGCCAGCAGCAGTACAGGGTCCCACGAGCAGTACTTC
few	TRBV19	TRBJ1-3	TRBD1	CASTPGTGSGNTIYF	TGTGCCAGTACCCCCGGGACAGGCTCTGGAAACACCATATATTTT
once	TRBV28	TRBJ1-2	.	CASSFQRGYTF	TGTGCCAGCAGTTTTCAGCGGGGCTACACCTTC
once	TRBV12-3/TRBV12-4	TRBJ2-5	TRBD2	CASRRGGETQYF	TGTGCCAGCAGACGGGGGGGGGAGACCCAGTACTTC
.	TRBV4-1	TRBJ2-3	TRBD2	CASSQVDSSGTAQYF	TGCGCCAGCAGCCAAGTGGATTCTAGCGGGACGGCGCAGTATTTT
.	TRBV7-3	TRBJ2-3	TRBD2	CASSPTGGRADTQYF	TGTGCCAGCAGCCCCACGGGAGGGCGTGCAGATACGCAGTATTTT
.	TRBV4-2	TRBJ1-2	TRBD1	CASSQDKGQGYGYTF	TGTGCCAGCAGCCAAGATAAGGGACAGGGCTATGGCTACACCTTC
.	TRBV19	TRBJ2-2	.	CATRFTGELFF	TGTGCCACCAGGTTCACCGGGGAGCTGTTTTTT
few	TRBV27	TRBJ1-3	.	CASSLSPLRAGSGNTIYF	TGTGCCAGCAGTTTATCCCCCCTCCGTGCGGGCTCTGGAAACACCATATATTTT
.	TRBV5-1	TRBJ2-2	TRBD2	CASSGTSGTGELFF	TGCGCCAGCAGTGGGACTAGTGGCACCGGGGAGCTGTTTTTT
once	TRBV10-3	TRBJ2-1	TRBD1	CATRQGAIDEQFF	TGTGCCACAAGACAGGGGGCTATCGATGAGCAGTTCTTC
.	TRBV9	TRBJ2-3	TRBD1	CASSARQGESDTQYF	TGTGCCAGCAGCGCAAGACAGGGGGAGTCAGATACGCAGTATTTT
.	TRBV3-1/TRBV3-2	TRBJ1-1	.	CASSLITNTEAFF	TGTGCCAGCAGCCTTATCACAAACACTGAAGCTTTCTTT
.	TRBV27	TRBJ1-6	TRBD1	CASSLLGGQGGSPLHF	TGTGCCAGCAGTTTATTAGGTGGACAGGGAGGCTCACCCCTCCACTTT
.	TRBV7-2	TRBJ2-5	.	CASSRPAGAGAQETQYF	TGTGCCAGCAGCCGGCCCGCGGGGGCTGGTGCACAAGAGACCCAGTACTTC
.	TRBV5-1	TRBJ2-5	TRBD2	CASSLILSGVETQYF	TGCGCCAGCAGCTTAATCCTTAGCGGGGTCGAGACCCAGTACTTC
.	TRBV30	TRBJ2-7	TRBD2	CAWGTNSYEQYF	TGTGCCTGGGGGACTAATTCCTACGAGCAGTACTTC
.	TRBV11-1	TRBJ2-1	.	CASSLAAQGPYNEQFF	TGTGCCAGCAGCTTAGCAGCTCAGGGGCCCTACAATGAGCAGTTCTTC
.	TRBV9	TRBJ2-7	TRBD1	CASSGRTGKDEQYF	TGTGCCAGCAGCGGCCGGACAGGGAAGGACGAGCAGTACTTC
.	TRBV6-5	TRBJ2-7	TRBD1	CASRPGTGGVYEQYF	TGTGCCAGCAGGCCCGGGACAGGGGGTGTGTACGAGCAGTACTTC
.	TRBV7-2	TRBJ1-2	.	CASSFPGLGYGYTF	TGTGCCAGCAGCTTTCCGGGGTTGGGCTATGGCTACACCTTC
.	TRBV30	TRBJ1-4	.	CAWGTGRSDEKLFF	TGTGCCTGGGGAACAGGGAGATCAGACGAAAAACTGTTTTTT
.	TRBV9	TRBJ2-3	TRBD2	CASSARSGGASDTQYF	TGTGCCAGCAGCGCTAGAAGCGGGGGGGCCTCTGATACGCAGTATTTT
.	TRBV9	TRBJ1-2	TRBD1	CASSVSLDRGNANYGYTF	TGTGCCAGCAGCGTATCCCTCGACAGGGGGAATGCTAACTATGGCTACACCTTC
.	TRBV2	TRBJ1-2	TRBD1	CASRKGQGGRRYGYTF	TGTGCCAGCAGAAAGGGACAGGGCGGTCGTCGGTATGGCTACACCTTC
.	TRBV9	TRBJ2-1	.	CASSVGSSSEQFF	TGTGCCAGCAGCGTAGGCTCTAGCAGCGAGCAGTTCTTC
.	TRBV7-2	TRBJ1-3	.	CASSFNSWGNTIYF	TGTGCCAGCAGCTTCAACTCGTGGGGAAACACCATATATTTT
.	TRBV6-6	TRBJ1-1	TRBD1	CASSRGQMNTEAFF	TGTGCCAGCAGTCGGGGACAGATGAACACTGAAGCTTTCTTT
.	TRBV28	TRBJ2-7	TRBD2	CASSLGLALTYEQYF	TGTGCCAGCAGTCTCGGACTAGCGTTAACCTACGAGCAGTACTTC
.	TRBV18	TRBJ1-5	.	CASSPSWEGNQPQHF	TGTGCCAGCTCACCAAGCTGGGAGGGCAATCAGCCCCAGCATTTT
.	TRBV5-1	TRBJ2-7	TRBD2	CASSALAGGAYEQYF	TGCGCCAGCAGCGCACTAGCGGGGGGGGCTTACGAGCAGTACTTC